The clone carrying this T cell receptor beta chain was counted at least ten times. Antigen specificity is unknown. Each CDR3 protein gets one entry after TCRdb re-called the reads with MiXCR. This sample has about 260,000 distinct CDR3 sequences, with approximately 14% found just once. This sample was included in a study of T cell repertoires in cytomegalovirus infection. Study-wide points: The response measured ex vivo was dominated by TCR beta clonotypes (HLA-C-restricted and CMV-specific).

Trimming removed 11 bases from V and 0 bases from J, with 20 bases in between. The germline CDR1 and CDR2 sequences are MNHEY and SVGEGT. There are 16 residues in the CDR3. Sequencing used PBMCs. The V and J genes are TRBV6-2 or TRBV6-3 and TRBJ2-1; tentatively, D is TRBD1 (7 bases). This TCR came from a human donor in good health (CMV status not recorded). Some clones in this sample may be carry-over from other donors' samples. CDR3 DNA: TGTGCCGGAGGGGGCCCCTCTCGCCTCTCCTACAATGAGCAGTTCTTC. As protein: CAGGGPSRLSYNEQFF.